This T cell receptor (beta chain) was recorded in a study of response to subunit inactivated influenza vaccine (dated by TCRdb to about 2018). Looking at the study overall: The study used deep quantitative T cell receptor repertoire profiling to track responses to a trivalent subunit inactivated influenza vaccine.

In the case of this clonotype: Its recognized antigen is unknown. No clone much larger than this one lies a single base away; base qualities are absent.

The intended sense of this specimen's time point label: 40 to 45 days after influenza vaccine administration. Results and caveats for the whole study, not just this receptor: It was suggested by the authors that each seasonal influenza vaccination may recruit only a limited number of new T cells.

From the cysteine up to the phenylalanine, the CDR3 has a length of 15 residues. CDR3 DNA only is kept here, 45 bases in frame from base 1. V loses 4 bases at its end and J loses 7 bases; junction bases beyond the gene matches: 8. The germline V gene yields SGHRS for CDR1 and YFSETQ for CDR2. The library was made by RT-PCR. The sequencing machine was an Illumina HiSeq 2500. TCRdb trimmed the raw reads at Q25, called clones with MiXCR and kept productive beta chains. Each CDR3 protein gets just one entry, which takes the most common genes and DNA from the rows behind it. The sample has roughly 160,000 distinct CDR3 sequences on record, approximately 11% of them singletons. 9.5% to 15% of the sample belongs to the ten largest clones.

This receptor was taken from a man aged 50 or older who received an inactivated influenza vaccine. Donor details come from another sample of the same person, matched by shared clones. Sequences were derived from non-naive T cells sorted from PBMCs, sampled roughly 45 days after vaccination. Interpreted using the paper, the cell subset or site label stands for: memory T cell fraction. The V gene is TRBV5-1 and the J gene is TRBJ2-2, with 9 bases aligning to TRBD1. At the DNA level, the sequence is TGCGCCAGCAGCGGGACAGGGAACATTGGCGGGGAGCTGTTTTTT. Its coded protein is CASSGTGNIGGELFF.